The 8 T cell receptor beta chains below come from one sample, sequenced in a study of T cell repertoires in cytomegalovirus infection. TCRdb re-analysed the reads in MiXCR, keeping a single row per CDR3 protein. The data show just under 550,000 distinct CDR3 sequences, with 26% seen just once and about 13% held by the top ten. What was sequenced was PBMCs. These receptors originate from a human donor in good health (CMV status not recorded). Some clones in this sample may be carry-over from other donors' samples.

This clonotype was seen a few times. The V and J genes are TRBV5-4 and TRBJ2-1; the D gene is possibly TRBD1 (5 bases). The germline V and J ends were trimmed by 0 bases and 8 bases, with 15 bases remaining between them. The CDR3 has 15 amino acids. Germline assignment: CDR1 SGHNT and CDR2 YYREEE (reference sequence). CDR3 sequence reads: CASSLVLLQGHEQFF. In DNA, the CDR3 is TGTGCCAGCAGCTTGGTACTACTGCAGGGTCATGAGCAGTTCTTC.

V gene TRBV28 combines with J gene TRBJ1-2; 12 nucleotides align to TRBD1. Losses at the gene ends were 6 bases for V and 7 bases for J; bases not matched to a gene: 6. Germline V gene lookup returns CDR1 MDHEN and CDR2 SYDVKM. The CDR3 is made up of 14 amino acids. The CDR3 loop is CASSSPGQGAGYTF. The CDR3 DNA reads TGTGCCAGCAGCTCTCCGGGACAGGGGGCTGGCTACACCTTC.

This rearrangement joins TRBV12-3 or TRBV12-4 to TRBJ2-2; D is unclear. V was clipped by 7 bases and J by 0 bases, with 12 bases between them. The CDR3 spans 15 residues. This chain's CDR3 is CASTLGGSNTGELFF. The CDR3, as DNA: TGTGCCAGCACCCTAGGTGGCTCGAACACCGGGGAGCTGTTTTTT.

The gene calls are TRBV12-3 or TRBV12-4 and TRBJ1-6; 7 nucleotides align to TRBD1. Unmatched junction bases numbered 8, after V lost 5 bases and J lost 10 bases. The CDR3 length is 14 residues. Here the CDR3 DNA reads TGTGCCAGCAGTCGGGACAGTGGTCGGTCACCCCTCCACTTT. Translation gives CASSRDSGRSPLHF.

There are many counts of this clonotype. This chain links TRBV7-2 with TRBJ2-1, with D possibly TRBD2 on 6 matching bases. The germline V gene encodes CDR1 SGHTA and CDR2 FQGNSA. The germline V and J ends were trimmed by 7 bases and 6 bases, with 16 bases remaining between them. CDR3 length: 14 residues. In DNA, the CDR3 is TGTGCCAGCACCCTGGGGGGTTCCCCCAATGAGCAGTTCTTC. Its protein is CASTLGGSPNEQFF.

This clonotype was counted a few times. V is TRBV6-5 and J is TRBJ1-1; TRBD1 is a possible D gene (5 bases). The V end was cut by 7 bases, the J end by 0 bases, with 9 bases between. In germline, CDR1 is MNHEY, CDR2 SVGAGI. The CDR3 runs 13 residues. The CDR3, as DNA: TGTGCCAGCACGACAGCCATGAACACTGAAGCTTTCTTT. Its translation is CASTTAMNTEAFF.

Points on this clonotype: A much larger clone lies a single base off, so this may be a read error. CDR3: CASSFLGAGGQPQHF. CDR3 sequence (DNA): TGTGCCAGCAGCTTCCTTGGGGCAGGAGGTCAGCCCCAGCATTTT. V is TRBV7-2 and J is TRBJ1-5; possibly TRBD1 for D (5 bases). V was trimmed by 3 bases and J by 6 bases, leaving 15 bases between them. CDR1 SGHTA and CDR2 FQGNSA come from the germline V gene. This CDR3 is 15 amino acids long.

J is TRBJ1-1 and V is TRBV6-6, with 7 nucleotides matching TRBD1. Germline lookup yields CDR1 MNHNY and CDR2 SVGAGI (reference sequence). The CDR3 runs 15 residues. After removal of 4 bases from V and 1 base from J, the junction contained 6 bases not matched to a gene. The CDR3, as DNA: TGTGCCAGCAGTTCAACAGGGGCAGGGAACACTGAAGCTTTCTTT. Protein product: CASSSTGAGNTEAFF.